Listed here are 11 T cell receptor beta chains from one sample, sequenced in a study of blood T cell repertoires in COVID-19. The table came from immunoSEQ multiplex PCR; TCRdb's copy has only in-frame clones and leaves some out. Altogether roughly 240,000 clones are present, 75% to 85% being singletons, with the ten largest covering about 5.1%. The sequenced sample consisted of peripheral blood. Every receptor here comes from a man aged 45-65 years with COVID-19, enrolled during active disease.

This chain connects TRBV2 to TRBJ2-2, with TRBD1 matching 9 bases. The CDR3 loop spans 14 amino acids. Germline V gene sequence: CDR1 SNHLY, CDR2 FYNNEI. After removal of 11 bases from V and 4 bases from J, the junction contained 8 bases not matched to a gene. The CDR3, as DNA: TGTGCCCGCTCGGGACAGGGCGGCACCGGGGAGCTGTTTTTT. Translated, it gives CARSGQGGTGELFF.

Here the CDR3 DNA reads TGCGCCAGCAGTGATTCAGGGCAGAACTCCTACAATGAGCAGTTCTTC. It specifies CASSDSGQNSYNEQFF. V usage is TRBV10-2 and J usage is TRBJ2-1, with D possibly TRBD1 on 5 matching bases. Trimming left V 3 bases short and J 0 bases short, with 12 bases between. The CDR3 totals 16 residues. CDR1 and CDR2 from the germline V gene are WSHSY and SAAADI.

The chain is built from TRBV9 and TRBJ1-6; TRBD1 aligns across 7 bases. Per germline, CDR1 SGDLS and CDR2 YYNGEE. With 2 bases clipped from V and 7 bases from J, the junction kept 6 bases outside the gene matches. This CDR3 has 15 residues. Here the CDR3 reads CASSVTGTANSPLHF. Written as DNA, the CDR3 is TGTGCCAGCAGCGTTACCGGGACAGCAAATTCACCCCTCCACTTT.

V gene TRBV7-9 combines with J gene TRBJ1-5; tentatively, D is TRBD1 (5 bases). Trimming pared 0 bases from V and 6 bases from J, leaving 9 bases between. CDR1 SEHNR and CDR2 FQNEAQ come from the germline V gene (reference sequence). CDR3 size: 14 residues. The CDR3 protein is CASSLAGVSQPQHF. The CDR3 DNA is TGTGCCAGCAGCTTAGCAGGGGTGAGTCAGCCCCAGCATTTT.

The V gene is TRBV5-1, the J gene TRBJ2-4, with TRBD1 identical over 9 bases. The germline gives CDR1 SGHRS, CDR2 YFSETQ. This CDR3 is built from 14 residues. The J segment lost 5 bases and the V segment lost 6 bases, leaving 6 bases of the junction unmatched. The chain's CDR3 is CASTPGQGQNIQYF. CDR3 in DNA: TGCGCCAGCACGCCGGGACAGGGTCAAAACATTCAGTACTTC.

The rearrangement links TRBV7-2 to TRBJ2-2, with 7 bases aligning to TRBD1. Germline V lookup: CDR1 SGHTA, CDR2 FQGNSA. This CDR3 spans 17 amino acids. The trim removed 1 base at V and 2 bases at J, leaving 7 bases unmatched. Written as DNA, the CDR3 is TGTGCCAGCAGCTTAGGGTGGGGACAGCTAAACACCGGGGAGCTGTTTTTT. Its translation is CASSLGWGQLNTGELFF.

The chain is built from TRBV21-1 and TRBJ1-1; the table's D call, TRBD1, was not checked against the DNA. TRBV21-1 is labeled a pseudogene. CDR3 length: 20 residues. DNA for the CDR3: TGTGCCAGCAGCAAATCCCCCCCTGGACAGGGGGTCGGCATGAACACTGAAGCTTTCTTT. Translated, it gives CASSKSPPGQGVGMNTEAFF.

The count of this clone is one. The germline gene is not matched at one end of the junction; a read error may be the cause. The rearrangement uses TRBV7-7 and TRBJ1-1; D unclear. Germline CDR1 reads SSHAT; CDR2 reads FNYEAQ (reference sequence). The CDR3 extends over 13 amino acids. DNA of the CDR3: TGTGCTAGCAGCTTATCGAGGGACACTGAAGCTTTCTTT. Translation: CASSLSRDTEAFF.

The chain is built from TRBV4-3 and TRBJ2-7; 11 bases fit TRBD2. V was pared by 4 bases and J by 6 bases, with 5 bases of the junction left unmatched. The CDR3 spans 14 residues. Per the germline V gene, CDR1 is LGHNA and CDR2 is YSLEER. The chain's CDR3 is CASSPAGTSGEQYF. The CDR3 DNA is TGCGCCAGCAGCCCAGCCGGGACTAGCGGCGAGCAGTACTTC.

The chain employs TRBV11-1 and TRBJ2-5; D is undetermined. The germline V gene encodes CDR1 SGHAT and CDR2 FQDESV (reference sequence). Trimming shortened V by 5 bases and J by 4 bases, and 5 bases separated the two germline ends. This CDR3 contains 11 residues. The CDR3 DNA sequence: TGTGCCAGCAGCAATCGAGAGACCCAGTACTTC. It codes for CASSNRETQYF.

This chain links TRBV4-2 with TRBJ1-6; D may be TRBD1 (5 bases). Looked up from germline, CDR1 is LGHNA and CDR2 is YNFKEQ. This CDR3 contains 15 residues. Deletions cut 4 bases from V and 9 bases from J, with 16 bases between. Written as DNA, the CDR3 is TGTGCCAGCAGCCTACAACAGGACGGTGGTTCACCCCTCCACTTT. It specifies CASSLQQDGGSPLHF.